This TCR beta chain was documented in a study of shared clonotypes between healthy human individuals. The genomic DNA of each subset was split evenly across several immunoSEQ plates. Profiled with immunoSEQ multiplex PCR; TCRdb holds only in-frame clones, not every one. Among around 1,100,000 clones, about 80% were seen once, and the ten largest hold almost 0.9%. The CDR3 has 16 amino acids. Germline V gene lookup returns CDR1 SGHNT and CDR2 YYREEE (reference sequence). V gave up 2 bases and J gave up 0 bases, with 12 bases separating them. What was sequenced was memory CD4+ T cells from PBMCs. Subset noted: CD45RA-negative fraction. The clonotype originates from a man aged 18-30 years in good health. Some clones in this sample may be carry-over from other donors' samples. The rearrangement uses TRBV5-4 and TRBJ1-3; D not certain. The CDR3 sequence is CASSLQTQFSGNTIYF. The CDR3 coding sequence is TGTGCCAGCAGCTTACAAACACAGTTCTCTGGAAACACCATATATTTT. Filled out from reference TRBV5-4 and TRBJ1-3, the complete variable domain reads ETGVTQSPTHLIKTRGQQVTLRCSSQSGHNTVSWYQQALGQGPQFIFQYYREEENGRGNFPPRFSGLQFPNYSSELNVNALELDDSALYLCASSLQTQFSGNTIYFGEGSWLTVV.